Listed here is a single T cell receptor beta chain. The sample originates from a study of blood T cell repertoires in COVID-19. Whole-study context: Acute and convalescent COVID-19 specimens originated in the United States, Italy and Spain. From T cells, B-cell-depleted T cells, or PBMCs came the material, which was cDNA or gDNA.

Per the original data handling: From reference gene primer amplification, estimates of nucleated cell counts were derived. Using immunoSEQ multiplex PCR, the repertoire was profiled, and TCRdb retains in-frame clones only, with some absent. D and trimming come from the DNA, and the V and J calls and clone size come from that table. The sample records 150,000 to 200,000 clones, approximately 86% being singletons. This CDR3 is built from 14 residues. V lost 5 bases, J lost 0 bases, and 10 bases lay in between. The V gene's germline CDR1 is SGHTA and CDR2 FQGNSA. The specimen was peripheral blood. The sequence was obtained from a man aged 60 to 69 who had recovered from COVID-19. The chain links TRBV7-2 to TRBJ1-1; possibly TRBD1 for D (5 bases). CDR3 DNA sequence: TGTGCCAGCAGCCCAGACAGAATGAACACTGAAGCTTTCTTT. Protein product: CASSPDRMNTEAFF.